The rows below give T cell receptor beta chains drawn from one sample of a study of T cell repertoires in cytomegalovirus infection. Via MiXCR, TCRdb re-called the reads, giving one row per CDR3 protein. In the table there are about 890,000 distinct CDR3 sequences, roughly 30% of which are singletons. These receptors lack a known antigen. The input for sequencing was cultured CD8+ T cells from PBMCs, taken from culture after CMV antigen stimulation. These receptors came from a human donor in good health (CMV status not recorded). Some clones in this sample may be carry-over from other donors' samples. Each CDR3 is given with its conserved first and last residue.

v_gene | CDR3aa
TRBV12-3/TRBV12-4 | CATGIVNTEAFF
TRBV27 | CASSFQLAGSYEQYF
TRBV7-9 | CASSFTHRVQRMNTEAFF
TRBV12-5 | CASGLTWTGDNTGELFF
TRBV28 | CASSSGVSSTDTQYF
TRBV29-1 | CSVERDSNYGYTF
TRBV6-5 | CASSRLVGDTGELFF
TRBV11-2 | CASSLGPGIAKNIQYF
TRBV4-1 | CASSHAGQGANTDTQYF
TRBV7-2 | CASSLGLISNQPQHF
TRBV7-2 | CASSLEFSGANVLTF
TRBV12-3/TRBV12-4 | CASSFSTRGNEQFF
TRBV19 | CATRGQGNSPLHF
TRBV19 | CASSMVTGGWNEQFF
TRBV7-9 | CASSEVDRVETQYF
TRBV6-2/TRBV6-3 | CASSRGTGGRTDTQYF
TRBV5-1 | CASSSLGPRDRDLGQFF
TRBV4-3 | CASSQDGGSAANYGYTF
TRBV7-8 | CASSLLRLAGGDGGEQFF
TRBV7-9 | CASSKTVTDTQYF
TRBV7-6 | CASSQKGGAGDSPLHF
TRBV7-2 | CASPSRAPYNEQFF
TRBV12-3/TRBV12-4 | CASSSLERPDDTQYF
TRBV7-9 | CASSSQGRTEAFF
TRBV7-8 | CASSRGSRELFF
TRBV7-8 | CASSLARNYGYTF
TRBV7-9 | CAIQTGSNGYTF
TRBV6-1 | CASSYNSGAYEQYF
TRBV28 | CATSPGLTGELFF
TRBV12-3/TRBV12-4 | CASSSGQGGSEKLFF
TRBV4-1 | CASSQDRRTDYNEQFF
TRBV27 | CASGALLAPSTDTQYF
TRBV9 | CASSAIGTEVRIRGYTF